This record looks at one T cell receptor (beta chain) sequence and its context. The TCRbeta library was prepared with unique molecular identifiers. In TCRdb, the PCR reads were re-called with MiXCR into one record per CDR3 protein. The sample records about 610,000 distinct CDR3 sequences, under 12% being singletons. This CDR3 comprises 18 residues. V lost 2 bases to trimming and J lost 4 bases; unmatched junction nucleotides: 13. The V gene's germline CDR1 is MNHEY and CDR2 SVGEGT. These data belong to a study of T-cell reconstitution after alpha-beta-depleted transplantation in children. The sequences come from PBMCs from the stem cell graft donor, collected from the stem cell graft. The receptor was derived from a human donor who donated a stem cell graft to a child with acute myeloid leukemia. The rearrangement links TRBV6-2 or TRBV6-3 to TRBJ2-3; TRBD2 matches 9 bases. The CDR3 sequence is CASSYPLLASGDSDTQYF. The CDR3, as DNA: TGTGCCAGCAGTTACCCCCTTTTGGCTAGCGGGGATTCAGATACGCAGTATTTT.